This T cell receptor beta chain was recorded in a study of T cells after yellow fever vaccination. Study-level background: Researchers used SMART-Seq v4 Ultra Low Input to prepare fractions that had low cell numbers.

Conversion of TCR transcripts into cDNA relied on 5'RACE template switching, which added a universal primer site and UMIs. TCRdb reanalysed the 5' RACE reads using MiXCR and keeps one entry per CDR3 protein. In the table there are hundreds of thousands of distinct CDR3 sequences, roughly 13% of which are singletons. Only a few counts were recorded for this clonotype. Its cognate antigen is unknown. Whole-study findings and limits: One caveat is that FACS-sorted repertoires could contain abundant clonotypes contaminating from the bulk population. Once the booster was given, most primary-vaccination clones reappeared, at roughly 96% for CD4 and more than 85% for CD8.

Germline V CDR1 and CDR2: SGHDN, FVKESK. The CDR3 contains 15 residues. Trimming stripped 4 bases from V and 7 bases from J, with 16 bases between. The sample here was PBMCs, taken on the day of the yellow fever booster vaccination. The TCR comes from a man under 40 who received the YFV17D yellow fever vaccine. The chain is built from TRBV14 and TRBJ1-4; D possibly corresponds to TRBD1 (6 bases). The CDR3 bases are TGTGCCAGCAGCCCAAGAGCGGGGGGCGGTGAAAAACTGTTTTTT. It specifies CASSPRAGGGEKLFF.